This T cell receptor beta chain was observed in a study of shared T cell receptors in the human thymus. TCRdb's table, derived via immunoSEQ multiplex PCR, lists solely in-frame clones and lacks some. The profile shows some 640,000 clones, more than 75% of them singletons. CDR1 and CDR2 (germline): MNHEY, SVGAGI. The germline V and J ends were trimmed by 6 bases and 5 bases, with 14 bases remaining between them. This CDR3 is built from 14 residues. The same specimen was also included in a second study, on human thymus T cells. That investigation notes: Repertoires from thymus and blood appeared to show biased V and J gene usage. As related research reported, thymic repertoires overlapped highly among unrelated individuals.

The V and J genes are TRBV6-5 and TRBJ2-1, with D perhaps matching TRBD1 (6 bases). This clonotype was obtained from a boy younger than two with a congenital heart defect. The sample was thymocytes. CDR3 sequence reads: CASRYGQKDNEQFF. The DNA of the CDR3 is TGTGCCAGCAGATACGGACAGAAGGACAATGAGCAGTTCTTC.